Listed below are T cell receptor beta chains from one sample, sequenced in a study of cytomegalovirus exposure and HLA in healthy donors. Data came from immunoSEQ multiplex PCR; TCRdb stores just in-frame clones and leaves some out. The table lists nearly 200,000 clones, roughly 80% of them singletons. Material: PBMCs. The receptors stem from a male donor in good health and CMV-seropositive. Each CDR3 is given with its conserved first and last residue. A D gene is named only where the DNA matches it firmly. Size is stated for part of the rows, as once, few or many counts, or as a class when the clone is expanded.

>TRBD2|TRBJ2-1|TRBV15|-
CATLRDYNYNEQFF
TGTGCCACCCTCCGGGACTACAACTACAATGAGCAGTTCTTC
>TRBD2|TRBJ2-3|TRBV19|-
CASTLAGVLDTQYF
TGTGCCAGTACACTAGCGGGAGTTTTAGATACGCAGTATTTT
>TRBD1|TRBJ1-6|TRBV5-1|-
CASSLPGQDNSPLHF
TGCGCCAGCAGCCTACCGGGACAGGATAATTCACCCCTCCACTTT
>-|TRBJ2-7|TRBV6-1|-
CASSDSRYEQYF
TGTGCCAGCAGTGACTCCCGCTACGAGCAGTACTTC
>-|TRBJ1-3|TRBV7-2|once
CASSSNSGFSGNTIYF
TGTGCCAGCAGCTCTAACTCAGGGTTCTCTGGAAACACCATATATTTT
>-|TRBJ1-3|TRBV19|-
CASSIKGDTIYF
TGTGCCAGTAGTATTAAAGGGGACACCATATATTTT
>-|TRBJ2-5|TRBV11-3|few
CASSLGLKGGETQYF
TGTGCCAGCAGCTTAGGACTGAAAGGGGGAGAGACCCAGTACTTC
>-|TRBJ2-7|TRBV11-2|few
CASSLEAGGYEQYF
TGTGCCAGCAGCTTAGAAGCTGGAGGATACGAGCAGTACTTC
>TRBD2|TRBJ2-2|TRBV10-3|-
CASRQREALGTGELFF
TGTGCCTCTCGACAGCGGGAGGCCCTGGGCACCGGGGAGCTGTTTTTT
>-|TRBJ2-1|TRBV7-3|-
CASTPGASSYNEQFF
TGTGCCAGCACCCCTGGAGCGAGCTCCTACAATGAGCAGTTCTTC
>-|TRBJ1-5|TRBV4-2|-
CASSQVLQGGQPQHF
TGTGCCAGCAGCCAAGTCTTACAGGGTGGTCAGCCCCAGCATTTT
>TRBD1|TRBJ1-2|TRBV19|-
CASSIPDRRHYGYTF
TGTGCCAGTAGTATACCGGACAGGAGGCACTATGGCTACACCTTC
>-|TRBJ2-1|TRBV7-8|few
CASTAQDSIYNEQFF
TGTGCCAGCACCGCACAGGACAGTATATACAATGAGCAGTTCTTC
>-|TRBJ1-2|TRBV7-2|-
CASSTKDSYGYTF
TGTGCCAGCAGCACCAAGGACAGCTATGGCTACACCTTC
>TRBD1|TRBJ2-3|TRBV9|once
CASSVGTGFSTDTQYF
TGTGCCAGCAGCGTTGGGACAGGGTTTAGCACAGATACGCAGTATTTT
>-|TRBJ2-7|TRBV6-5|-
CASTTPGSYEQYF
TGTGCCAGCACCACCCCGGGATCCTACGAGCAGTACTTC
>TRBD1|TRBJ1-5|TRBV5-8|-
CASSSDRGGYSNQPQHF
TGTGCCAGCAGCTCAGACAGGGGTGGTTATAGCAATCAGCCCCAGCATTTT
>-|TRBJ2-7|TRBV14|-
CASSENRVAYEQYF
TGTGCCAGCAGCGAGAACAGGGTAGCCTACGAGCAGTACTTC
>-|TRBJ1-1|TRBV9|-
CASNLGRGTEAFF
TGTGCCAGCAACCTCGGGAGGGGCACTGAAGCTTTCTTT
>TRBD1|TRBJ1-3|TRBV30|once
CAWQGVLSGNTIYF
TGTGCCTGGCAGGGGGTCCTCTCTGGAAACACCATATATTTT
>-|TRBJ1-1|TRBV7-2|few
CASSPQRDTEAFF
TGTGCCAGCAGCCCGCAGAGGGACACTGAAGCTTTCTTT
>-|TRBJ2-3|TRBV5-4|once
CASSGDRGDTQYF
TGTGCCAGCAGCGGAGACCGGGGAGATACGCAGTATTTT
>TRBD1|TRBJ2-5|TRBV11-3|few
CASSPRTGGETQYF
TGTGCCAGCAGCCCCCGGACAGGGGGAGAGACCCAGTACTTC
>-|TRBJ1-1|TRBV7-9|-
CASTYSNTEAFF
TGTGCCAGCACGTACTCGAACACTGAAGCTTTCTTT
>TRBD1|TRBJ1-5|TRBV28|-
CASRGNAATGNIQPQHF
TGTGCCAGCAGAGGTAACGCAGCGACAGGGAATATTCAGCCCCAGCATTTT
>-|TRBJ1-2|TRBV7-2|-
CASSATRRDYGYTF
TGTGCCAGCAGCGCGACCCGGCGGGACTATGGCTACACCTTC
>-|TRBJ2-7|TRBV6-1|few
CASQFSYEQYF
TGTGCCAGCCAATTTTCCTACGAGCAGTACTTC
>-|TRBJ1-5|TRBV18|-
CASSSTGNQPQHF
TGTGCCAGCTCCTCAACGGGAAATCAGCCCCAGCATTTT
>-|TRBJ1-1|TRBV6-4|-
CASSEDRNTEAFF
TGTGCCAGCAGCGAAGACAGGAACACTGAAGCTTTCTTT
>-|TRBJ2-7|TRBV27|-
CASTPPEGIYEQYF
TGTGCCAGCACTCCTCCGGAGGGCATATACGAGCAGTACTTC
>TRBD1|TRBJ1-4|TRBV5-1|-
CASSVGQGINEKLFF
TGCGCCAGCAGCGTCGGACAGGGGATTAATGAAAAACTGTTTTTT
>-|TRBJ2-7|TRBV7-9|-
CSSSDTYLRSSYEQYF
TGTTCCAGCAGCGATACCTATCTTAGGAGCTCCTACGAGCAGTACTTC